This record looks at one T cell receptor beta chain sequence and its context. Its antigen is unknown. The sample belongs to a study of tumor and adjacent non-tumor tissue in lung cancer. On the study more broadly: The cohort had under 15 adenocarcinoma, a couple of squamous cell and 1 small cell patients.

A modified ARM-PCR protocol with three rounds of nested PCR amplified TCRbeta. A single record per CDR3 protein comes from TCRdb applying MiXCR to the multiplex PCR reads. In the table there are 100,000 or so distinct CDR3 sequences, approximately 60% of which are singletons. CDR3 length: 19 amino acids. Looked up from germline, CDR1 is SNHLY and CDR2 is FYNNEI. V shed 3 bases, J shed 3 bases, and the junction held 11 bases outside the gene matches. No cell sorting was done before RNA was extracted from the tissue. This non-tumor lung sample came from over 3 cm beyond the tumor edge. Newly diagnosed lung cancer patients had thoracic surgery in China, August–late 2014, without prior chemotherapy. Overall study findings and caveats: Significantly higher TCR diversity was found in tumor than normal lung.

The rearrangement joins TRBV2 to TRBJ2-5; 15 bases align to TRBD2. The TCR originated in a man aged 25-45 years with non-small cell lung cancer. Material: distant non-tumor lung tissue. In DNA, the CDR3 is TGTGCCAGCAGTGATGATCCCGGACTAGCGGGGGGGAAGAAAGAGACCCAGTACTTC. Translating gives CASSDDPGLAGGKKETQYF.